This entry features one TCR beta chain sequence. This entry comes from a study of blood T cell repertoires in COVID-19. In the study overall: PBMCs, B-cell-depleted T cells, or T cells provided the cDNA or gDNA that made up the material.

The CDR3 totals 16 residues. Generated by immunoSEQ multiplex PCR, the TCRdb table keeps only in-frame clones and is missing some. The sample has 250,000 or so clones, 83% seen once. Someone with COVID-19 had been met by exposed participants within 2 weeks before study entry. The V and J genes are TRBV21-1 and TRBJ1-2. TRBV21-1 counts as a pseudogene. The specimen was PBMCs or T cells enriched from blood (not recorded which). The TCR originated in a woman between 40 and 50 years old who had been exposed to COVID-19. This chain's CDR3 is CASSQMTSYNGYGYTF. CDR3 sequence (DNA): TGTGCCAGCAGCCAAATGACTTCATATAACGGCTATGGCTACACCTTC.